These 18 T cell receptor beta chains share one sample of origin, sequenced in a study of T cells in Graves' hyperthyroidism and ophthalmopathy. From RNA transcripts, TCR beta CDR3 regions were amplified. Primed by the HTBI set, a first-round RT-PCR was run on the TCR CDR3. TCRdb re-called the multiplex PCR reads with MiXCR, one entry per CDR3 protein. The repertoire holds 490,000 or so distinct CDR3 sequences, with just under 20% as singletons. Sequenced: blood. These receptors were taken from a man aged 40-55 years with Graves' ophthalmopathy.

The chain carries TRBV30 and TRBJ1-2; no definite D call. V lost 0 bases to trimming and J lost 8 bases, with 16 bases between them. The CDR3 totals 14 residues. Per the germline V gene, CDR1 is GTSNPN and CDR2 is SVGIG (reference sequence). For the CDR3, the DNA is TGTGCCTGGAGTGTAGGCCTGATCCTGGGGGGCTACACCTTC. This gives the protein CAWSVGLILGGYTF.

This clonotype was counted a few times. The chain uses TRBV6-1 and TRBJ2-5; D is ambiguous. Trimming took off 8 bases at V and 2 bases at J, with 18 bases between the two ends. The length of the CDR3 is 15 residues. Germline V gene data show CDR1 as MNHNS and CDR2 as SASEGT. CDR3 amino acids: CASGRRLFVQETQYF. The CDR3 DNA is TGTGCCAGCGGCCGAAGGTTGTTCGTACAAGAGACCCAGTACTTC.

In its sample, this clonotype was seen a few times. This chain uses TRBV19 with TRBJ1-4; TRBD1 might be the D (5 bases). V lost 7 bases and J lost 0, with 12 bases in between. Germline V CDR1 and CDR2: LNHDA, SQIVND (reference sequence). This CDR3 spans 15 amino acids. CDR3 region: CASKPTAATNEKLFF. CDR3 DNA: TGTGCCAGTAAGCCGACAGCCGCAACTAATGAAAAACTGTTTTTT.

CDR3 protein: CASSPGGRLRRDTQYF. The CDR3 coding sequence is TGTGCCAGCAGCCCGGGAGGTCGCTTGCGAAGGGATACGCAGTATTTT. This chain joins TRBV7-9 and TRBJ2-3; 7 bases fit TRBD2. CDR3 size: 16 residues. Germline assignment: CDR1 SEHNR and CDR2 FQNEAQ (reference sequence). V trimming: 5 bases; J trimming: 6 bases; junction bases outside the gene matches: 14.

The sample holds a few counts of this clonotype. The rearrangement uses TRBV2 and TRBJ1-2; D gene unclear. Trimming shortened V by 5 bases and J by 4 bases, and 14 bases separated the two germline ends. The germline CDR1 and CDR2 sequences are SNHLY and FYNNEI. CDR3 length: 14 amino acids. The CDR3 nucleotides read TGTGCCAGCAGTTTAACGACCGAGAGCTATGGCTACACCTTC. This sequence encodes CASSLTTESYGYTF. The whole variable domain, filled in from reference TRBV2 and TRBJ1-2, reads EPEVTQTPSHQVTQMGQEVILRCVPISNHLYFYWYRQILGQKVEFLVSFYNNEISEKSEIFDDQFSVERPDGSNFTLKIRSTKLEDSAMYFCASSLTTESYGYTFGSGTRLTVV.

This clonotype was counted at least ten times. The gene calls are TRBV3-1 and TRBJ2-5, with D tentatively TRBD1 or TRBD2 (5 bases each). This CDR3 is 16 amino acids long. V lost 3 bases and J lost 3, with 17 bases in between. Germline CDR1 is LGHDT and CDR2 is YNNKEL (reference sequence). The CDR3 spells CASSQQPGTREETQYF. The DNA of the CDR3 is TGTGCCAGCAGCCAGCAGCCCGGGACGAGGGAAGAGACCCAGTACTTC.

At least ten counts were recorded for this clonotype. The chain employs TRBV7-2 and TRBJ2-3; the D is unclear. The V gene's germline CDR1 is SGHTA and CDR2 FQGNSA. CDR3 length: 15 amino acids. Trimming shortened V by 1 base and J by 0 bases, and 8 bases separated the two germline ends. CDR3: CASSLDLGSTDTQYF. The CDR3 nucleotides read TGTGCCAGCAGCTTAGATTTGGGTAGCACAGATACGCAGTATTTT.

This clonotype was counted many times. CDR3 bases: TGTGCCAGCAGTTTTACCCCCGGGCGACTACGTAATGAAAAACTGTTTTTT. This translates into CASSFTPGRLRNEKLFF. The genes are TRBV12-3 or TRBV12-4 and TRBJ1-4, with D unresolved. The CDR3 has 17 residues. Trimming pared 3 bases from V and 4 bases from J, leaving 18 bases between.

There are a few counts of this clonotype. The chain joins TRBV12-3 or TRBV12-4 to TRBJ2-5, with 7 bases aligning to TRBD2. The ends lost 6 bases at V and 2 bases at J; junction bases unmatched: 6. The CDR3 totals 14 residues. As DNA, the CDR3 is TGTGCCAGCAGCCCGCGGGGACTACAAGAGACCCAGTACTTC. This sequence encodes CASSPRGLQETQYF.

This clonotype was picked up many times. The chain joins TRBV20-1 to TRBJ1-1; D is unresolved. Germline CDR1 DFQATT, CDR2 SNEGSKA (reference sequence). The CDR3 extends over 13 amino acids. V gave up 1 base and J gave up 1 base, with 7 bases separating them. CDR3 DNA: TGCAGTGCTAGAGCAGTCCCGAACACTGAAGCTTTCTTT. Protein product: CSARAVPNTEAFF.

The chain employs TRBV9 and TRBJ2-7; TRBD2 aligns across 7 bases. CDR1 is SGDLS and CDR2 is YYNGEE in the germline V gene. CDR3 length: 15 amino acids. V was pared by 0 bases and J by 6 bases, with 9 bases of the junction left unmatched. The CDR3 sequence: CASSVEVAGPLEQYF. In DNA form, the CDR3 reads TGTGCCAGCAGCGTAGAGGTAGCGGGCCCCCTCGAGCAGTACTTC.

This clonotype came up a few times. The V gene is TRBV2, the J gene TRBJ2-5, with 11 bases aligning to TRBD2. The germline V gene encodes CDR1 SNHLY and CDR2 FYNNEI. V trimming: 6 bases; J trimming: 5 bases; junction bases outside the gene matches: 8. This CDR3 comprises 15 residues. The CDR3 is CASRGLAGGRETQYF. DNA of the CDR3: TGTGCCAGCAGGGGATTAGCGGGGGGGCGGGAGACCCAGTACTTC.

Ten or more counts support this clonotype. The chain has TRBV7-3 and TRBJ1-1; unclear D gene. With 2 bases removed from V and 1 base from J, the gap between germline ends came to 14 bases. CDR1 and CDR2 (germline): SGHTA, FQGTGA. The CDR3 sequence is 16 residues long. The CDR3 DNA reads TGTGCCAGCAGCTTATCGGGAAAGGGTTGGAACACTGAAGCTTTCTTT. Protein sequence: CASSLSGKGWNTEAFF.

Only a few counts were recorded for this clonotype. The CDR3 spells CASSQDRDSSTDTQYF. In DNA form, the CDR3 reads TGCGCCAGCAGCCAAGATCGGGACTCTAGCACAGATACGCAGTATTTT. The V and J genes are TRBV4-1 and TRBJ2-3; the D gene is possibly TRBD2 (6 bases). Germline CDR1 MGHRA, CDR2 YSYEKL. The V end was cut by 0 bases, the J end by 0 bases, with 10 bases between. This CDR3 is built from 16 residues.

The V call is TRBV5-1, the J call TRBJ2-3; TRBD2 matches at 11 bases. The CDR3 runs 16 residues. V shed 4 bases and J 6 bases; nucleotides not matched to a gene: 10. Germline assignment: CDR1 SGHRS and CDR2 YFSETQ. DNA for the CDR3: TGCGCCAGCAGCCCCCCCCGACTAGCGGGGAGGGATACGCAGTATTTT. It yields the protein CASSPPRLAGRDTQYF.

In its sample, this clonotype was seen many times. The chain couples TRBV11-2 to TRBJ2-3; D possibly uses TRBD1 or TRBD2 (6 bases each). Trimming left V 1 base short and J 2 bases short, with 16 bases between. CDR1 and CDR2 from the germline V gene are SGHAT and FQNNGV. This CDR3 is 17 amino acids long. CDR3 loop: CASSLGHGGEVTDTQYF. CDR3 nucleotide sequence: TGTGCCAGCAGCTTAGGTCACGGGGGCGAGGTCACAGATACGCAGTATTTT. The entire variable domain, with the rest obtained from reference TRBV11-2 and TRBJ2-3, is as follows: EAGVAQSPRYKIIEKRQSVAFWCNPISGHATLYWYQQILGQGPKLLIQFQNNGVVDDSQLPKDRFSAERLKGVDSTLKIQPAKLEDSAVYLCASSLGHGGEVTDTQYFGPGTRLTVL.

This clonotype occurred a few times. The genes are TRBV3-1 and TRBJ2-1; D unresolved. CDR3 length equals 12 residues. V gave up 4 bases and J gave up 6 bases, with 7 bases separating them. In germline, CDR1 is LGHDT, CDR2 YNNKEL (reference sequence). CDR3 loop: CASSRRTNEQFF. The CDR3, as DNA: TGTGCCAGCAGCCGACGAACCAATGAGCAGTTCTTC.

As for this clonotype: Given a much more abundant clone one base away, this may be a read error. The V and J genes are TRBV3-1 and TRBJ2-1, with TRBD2 matching 8 bases. This CDR3 has 15 amino acids. The trim removed 2 bases at V and 8 bases at J, leaving 8 bases unmatched. The germline CDR1 and CDR2 sequences are LGHDT and YNNKEL (reference sequence). CDR3 sequence: CASSQTQAGVDEQFF. The CDR3 DNA sequence: TGTGCCAGCAGCCAAACACAAGCGGGGGTCGATGAGCAGTTCTTC.